A single sample is the source of the 20 T cell receptor beta chains below, sequenced in a study of blood T cell repertoires in COVID-19. Some clones are missing from TCRdb's copy, which holds only in-frame ones; the method was immunoSEQ multiplex PCR. Of 150,000 to 200,000 clones in the sample, 88% are singletons; the top ten hold 3.5% to 4.5%. The sequencing sample was made of peripheral blood. These receptors all come from a human donor in a cohort sampled during active COVID-19.

The chain employs TRBV14 and TRBJ1-2; the D gene is possibly TRBD1 (6 bases). V lost 0 bases to trimming and J lost 5 bases, with 13 bases between them. This CDR3 is 15 amino acids long. CDR1 and CDR2 (germline): SGHDN, FVKESK. CDR3 in amino acids: CASSQELTGVYGYTF. DNA for the CDR3: TGTGCCAGCAGCCAAGAGCTGACAGGAGTTTATGGCTACACCTTC.

The J gene is TRBJ1-2, the V gene TRBV20-1; 8 bases align to TRBD1. Germline CDR1 DFQATT, CDR2 SNEGSKA (reference sequence). J was trimmed by 8 bases and V by 3 bases; bases with no gene match: 14. There are 15 residues in the CDR3. The CDR3 sequence is CSASLPIQGGEGYTF. CDR3 in DNA: TGCAGTGCTAGTTTGCCAATACAGGGGGGAGAAGGCTACACCTTC.

J is TRBJ1-2 and V is TRBV5-4; the D gene is possibly TRBD1 (6 bases). CDR1 is SGHNT, CDR2 YYREEE, per germline (reference sequence). The CDR3 has 15 residues. Trimming left V 4 bases short and J 7 bases short, with 20 bases between. CDR3 residues: CASSPPGGGARGYTF. In DNA form, the CDR3 reads TGTGCCAGCAGCCCACCCGGCGGGGGCGCGCGTGGCTACACCTTC.

On this clone: Other DNA sequences of this sample code for an identical CDR3. This chain joins TRBV18 and TRBJ2-7; no definite D call. The CDR3 sequence is 13 residues long. V was clipped by 6 bases and J by 2 bases, with 11 bases between them. Germline-derived CDR1 and CDR2 are KGHSH and LQKENI. The CDR3 nucleotides are TGTGCCAGCTCTCAAACAGCAACCTACGAGCAGTACTTC. Protein: CASSQTATYEQYF.

The rearrangement joins TRBV2 to TRBJ2-7; weak D call: TRBD1 (5 bases). The CDR3 extends over 13 amino acids. Germline V gives CDR1 SNHLY, CDR2 FYNNEI. V lost 5 bases, J lost 3 bases, and 11 bases lay in between. The chain's CDR3 is CASSRPGLYEQYF. The CDR3 coding sequence is TGTGCCAGCAGTAGGCCAGGGCTCTACGAGCAGTACTTC.

This clone was detected once. The chain is built from TRBV5-6 and TRBJ2-2, with D possibly being TRBD1 (5 bases). The germline CDR1 and CDR2 sequences are SGHDT and YYEEEE. Trimming removed 4 bases from V and 2 bases from J, with 12 bases in between. This CDR3 region has 15 residues. CDR3 coding DNA: TGTGCCAGCAGCCCGCAGGGTGTTAACACCGGGGAGCTGTTTTTT. Encoded protein: CASSPQGVNTGELFF.

V usage is TRBV29-1 and J usage is TRBJ2-7; no clear D gene. Trimming took 8 bases from V and 1 from J, leaving 9 bases between them. The germline V gene has CDR1 SQVTM and CDR2 ANQGSEA. The CDR3 totals 11 residues. This CDR3 is CSYRQSYEQYF. The CDR3, as DNA: TGCAGCTACCGACAATCCTACGAGCAGTACTTC.

V usage is TRBV10-3 and J usage is TRBJ2-7; TRBD1 matches 10 bases. This CDR3 is 14 amino acids long. V dropped 6 bases and J dropped 2; count of bases not matched to a gene: 4. From germline, CDR1 is ENHRY and CDR2 SYGVKD. The CDR3 DNA follows: TGTGCCATCAGACGGACAGGGGGGACCTACGAGCAGTACTTC. Protein: CAIRRTGGTYEQYF.

The V and J genes are TRBV5-4 and TRBJ2-7; D gene unclear. CDR1 and CDR2 (germline): SGHNT, YYREEE (reference sequence). Trimming took off 2 bases at V and 2 bases at J, with 5 bases between the two ends. The CDR3 has 12 residues. The CDR3 nucleotides are TGTGCCAGCAGCTTAAATACCTACGAGCAGTACTTC. It yields the protein CASSLNTYEQYF.

This chain uses TRBV5-1 with TRBJ1-2, with D uncertain. Germline values: CDR1 SGHRS, CDR2 YFSETQ. Trimming removed 0 bases at V and 3 bases at J, with 12 bases between. The CDR3 loop spans 15 amino acids. CDR3 loop: CASSLDAGSHYGYTF. For the CDR3, the DNA is TGCGCCAGCAGCTTGGATGCGGGGTCCCACTATGGCTACACCTTC.

The rearrangement joins TRBV20-1 to TRBJ2-5, with 7 nucleotides matching TRBD2. Germline V gene data show CDR1 as DFQATT and CDR2 as SNEGSKA (reference sequence). This CDR3 region has 13 residues. V shed 3 bases, J shed 4 bases, and the junction held 5 bases outside the gene matches. The CDR3 spells CSASGSGTETQYF. The DNA for the CDR3 is TGCAGTGCTAGTGGCAGCGGGACAGAGACCCAGTACTTC.

This clone was counted only a few times. The chain has TRBV14 and TRBJ2-5; 7 bases are shared with TRBD1. The CDR3 covers 17 residues. V shed 0 bases and J 0 bases; nucleotides not matched to a gene: 7. The V gene's germline CDR1 is SGHDN and CDR2 FVKESK. CDR3 loop: CASSQDLRDSNQETQYF. CDR3 DNA sequence: TGTGCCAGCAGCCAAGACTTGAGGGACAGCAACCAAGAGACCCAGTACTTC.

The chain combines TRBV24-1 with TRBJ2-5; TRBD1 aligns across 10 bases. The germline V gene encodes CDR1 KGHDR and CDR2 SFDVKD. The CDR3 contains 17 residues. With V trimmed by 4 bases and J by 5 bases, 12 bases remained unmatched. CDR3 sequence: CATSDPGTGESGETQYF. The CDR3 coding sequence is TGTGCCACCAGTGACCCCGGGACAGGGGAGTCGGGGGAGACCCAGTACTTC.

J is TRBJ2-1 and V is TRBV2; 9 bases match TRBD2. Germline V lookup: CDR1 SNHLY, CDR2 FYNNEI. V lost 4 bases to trimming and J lost 8 bases; unmatched junction nucleotides: 3. The CDR3 covers 13 residues. The CDR3 nucleotides read TGTGCCAGCAGTGCCGGACTAGCGTATGAGCAGTTCTTC. This sequence encodes CASSAGLAYEQFF. Looking up the rest from reference TRBV2 and TRBJ2-1 gives the full variable domain: EPEVTQTPSHQVTQMGQEVILRCVPISNHLYFYWYRQILGQKVEFLVSFYNNEISEKSEIFDDQFSVERPDGSNFTLKIRSTKLEDSAMYFCASSAGLAYEQFFGPGTRLTVL.

V is TRBV19 and J is TRBJ2-2; 12 nucleotides align to TRBD2. The CDR3 spans 17 residues. The V gene end was trimmed by 6 bases and the J gene end by 9 bases; junction bases not matched to a gene: 14. Per germline, CDR1 LNHDA and CDR2 SQIVND (reference sequence). CDR3 nucleotide sequence: TGTGCCAGTAGGGACCCTAGCGGGGGGGCTCTATCCAGGGAGCTGTTTTTT. It specifies CASRDPSGGALSRELFF.

J is TRBJ2-2 and V is TRBV6-2 or TRBV6-3; TRBD1 aligns across 8 bases. The trim removed 6 bases at V and 1 base at J, leaving 7 bases unmatched. Germline V gene lookup returns CDR1 MNHEY and CDR2 SVGEGT. The CDR3 covers 16 residues. CDR3 nucleotides: TGTGCCAGCAGCCACCGGACAGGGAGGAACACCGGGGAGCTGTTTTTT. It translates to CASSHRTGRNTGELFF.

The rearrangement joins TRBV6-2 or TRBV6-3 to TRBJ1-1; 8 bases are a match to TRBD1. CDR3 size: 12 residues. Germline CDR1 is MNHEY and CDR2 is SVGEGT. V shed 2 bases and J 11 bases; nucleotides not matched to a gene: 4. The DNA of the CDR3 is TGTGCCAGCAGTTACACCCAGGGGGCGGCTTTCTTT. This encodes CASSYTQGAAFF.

This sequence joins TRBV7-2 and TRBJ1-2; TRBD1 might be the D (6 bases). Germline lookup yields CDR1 SGHTA and CDR2 FQGNSA. This CDR3 comprises 15 residues. Between the trimmed V and J ends, which lost 2 bases and 2 bases, there was a span of 12 bases. The CDR3 here is CASSLWAGENYGYTF. Here the CDR3 DNA reads TGTGCCAGCAGCTTATGGGCAGGGGAGAACTATGGCTACACCTTC.

About this clone itself: One junction end does not reproduce the germline sequence, and a read error may be involved. The chain joins TRBV14 to TRBJ2-7; maybe TRBD2 (5 bases). From germline, CDR1 is SGHDN and CDR2 FVKESK. The CDR3 is 13 amino acids. In nucleotides, the CDR3 is TGTGCCAGCAGCCAAGTTATGTGGGAGTACGCACAATTC. This codes for CASSQVMWEYAQF.

CDR3 nucleotides: TGCGCCACCGTACCCTCCGGGACTAGCGGGCCCAAGGAAGAGACCCAGTACTTC. Its protein is CATVPSGTSGPKEETQYF. The rearrangement joins TRBV4-1 to TRBJ2-5; TRBD2 agrees at 12 bases. Germline lookup yields CDR1 MGHRA and CDR2 YSYEKL. V dropped 10 bases and J dropped 3; count of bases not matched to a gene: 18. The CDR3 is made up of 18 amino acids.